The rows below give T cell receptor beta chains drawn from one sample of a study of T-cell reconstitution after alpha-beta-depleted transplantation in children. Using its own MiXCR run on the PCR reads, TCRdb lists one record per CDR3 protein. The sample has roughly 49,000 distinct CDR3 sequences; approximately 8.7% are singletons. Sequences were derived from PBMCs, mostly from graft donor cells, sampled 60 days after TCRalphabeta/CD19-depleted stem cell transplant. The receptors stem from a male patient aged 2 to 9 who had a stem cell transplant for chronic granulomatous disease, so the T cells may come from the graft donor. Each CDR3 is given with its conserved first and last residue. The order of the fields is V gene, clone size, J gene, D gene, CDR3 DNA, CDR3 protein. The D gene is left open where the match is weak. Only some rows state a clone size, as once, few, many or a class for expanded clones.

>TRBV5-1|many|TRBJ2-3|TRBD1
TGCGCCAGCAGCTCGACAGGGGGCCTAGACGAACGAGGTACGCAGTATTTT
CASSSTGGLDERGTQYF
>TRBV7-2|many|TRBJ1-3|.
TGTGCCAGCAGCTTAATGCCCGGCTCCTCTGGAAACACCATATATTTT
CASSLMPGSSGNTIYF
>TRBV10-3|many|TRBJ2-7|.
TGTGCCATCAGTGACCCATTTAGGGCCGACTCCTCCTACGAGCAGTACTTC
CAISDPFRADSSYEQYF
>TRBV11-1|.|TRBJ2-2|TRBD2
TGTGCCAGCAGCGCAAGTCTGGGGACTAGCGGCGACACCGGGGAGCTGTTTTTT
CASSASLGTSGDTGELFF
>TRBV20-1|medium-sized|TRBJ2-4|.
TGCAGTGCTAGAGAGTACGGACCTCGTAAAAACATTCAGTACTTC
CSAREYGPRKNIQYF
>TRBV6-2/TRBV6-3|many|TRBJ1-2|.
TGTGCCAGCACTCAGGGGTCGAACGATGGCTACACCTTC
CASTQGSNDGYTF
>TRBV4-3|many|TRBJ2-1|TRBD1
TGCGCCAGCAGCCAAGTTTTAGGGGGCGAAAGTTTTGAGCAGTTCTTC
CASSQVLGGESFEQFF
>TRBV2|many|TRBJ1-1|.
TGTGCCAGCAGGGAGGGGCGGACTGAAGCTTTCTTT
CASREGRTEAFF
>TRBV4-1|many|TRBJ2-5|.
TGCGCCAGCAGCCAAGTGTACAGCTCCCAAGAGACCCAGTACTTC
CASSQVYSSQETQYF
>TRBV12-3/TRBV12-4|few|TRBJ2-1|TRBD1
TGTGCCAGCAGACCTATTGGACAGGGAGCCTACAATGAGCAGTTCTTC
CASRPIGQGAYNEQFF
>TRBV20-1|.|TRBJ2-7|.
TGCAGTGCTGTCTCCTACGAGCAGTACTTC
CSAVSYEQYF
>TRBV2|many|TRBJ2-5|.
TGTGCCAGCATCATTGCGGTCGGAGGCGCTCAAGAGACCCAGTACTTC
CASIIAVGGAQETQYF
>TRBV9|many|TRBJ1-4|.
TGTGCCAGCAGCGTAGCCCAGGGTGAAAAACTGTTTTTT
CASSVAQGEKLFF
>TRBV7-6|.|TRBJ2-1|TRBD2
TGTGCCAGCAGCTTAGCGATCCGACTAGCCCGAGTGGGGAATGAGCAGTTCTTC
CASSLAIRLARVGNEQFF
>TRBV9|many|TRBJ2-7|.
TGTGCCAGCAGCGCCTCCGGGGGAATCGCCTCCGAGCAGTACTTC
CASSASGGIASEQYF
>TRBV10-2|many|TRBJ2-2|TRBD2
TGCGCCAGCAGGGTAGCGGGAGCGGCCGGGGAGCTGTTTTTT
CASRVAGAAGELFF
>TRBV7-6|many|TRBJ2-1|.
TGTGCCAGCACCCGATGGGGCAATAGCTCCTACAATGAGCAGTTCTTC
CASTRWGNSSYNEQFF
>TRBV7-9|many|TRBJ2-5|.
TGTGCCAGCATTTCAGGGTTCGTAGAGACCCAGTACTTC
CASISGFVETQYF
>TRBV11-2|many|TRBJ1-2|.
TGTGCCAGCAGCCTCATCAAGACAGACTATGGCTACACCTTC
CASSLIKTDYGYTF
>TRBV4-1|.|TRBJ2-1|.
TGCGCCAGCAGCCCGCAACAGTACCTCAACAATGAGCAGTTCTTC
CASSPQQYLNNEQFF
>TRBV2|many|TRBJ2-4|.
TGTGCCAGCAGTGAAAGGGCGGCCAAAAACATTCAGTACTTC
CASSERAAKNIQYF
>TRBV28|many|TRBJ1-5|TRBD1
TGTGCCAGCCACGGGACAGGGGGTGGCGGTCAGCCCCAGCATTTT
CASHGTGGGGQPQHF
>TRBV14|.|TRBJ2-7|.
TGTGCCAGCAGCCAAACTAAACAGGGGAGGCTTTACGAGCAGTACTTC
CASSQTKQGRLYEQYF
>TRBV20-1|many|TRBJ2-7|.
TGCAGTGCCACCGACCCGAATCTCTACGAGCAGTACTTC
CSATDPNLYEQYF
>TRBV7-8|many|TRBJ2-5|.
TGTGCCAGCAGCTTTTTTCGTCAAGAGACCCAGTACTTC
CASSFFRQETQYF
>TRBV27|many|TRBJ1-1|.
TGTGCCAGCAGTTTTAGGGCGGAAGGCACTGAAGCTTTCTTT
CASSFRAEGTEAFF
>TRBV4-3|many|TRBJ2-5|.
TGCGCCAGCAGCCAAGATCTGGGGAGAGGTGCAGAGACCCAGTACTTC
CASSQDLGRGAETQYF
>TRBV2|few|TRBJ1-1|.
TGTGCCAGCAGCTGGGGGTTACTAGGGGACACTGAAGCTTTCTTT
CASSWGLLGDTEAFF
>TRBV28|.|TRBJ2-7|.
TGTGCCAGCAGTATCCGGCCCGATTTCTCCTACGAGCAGTACTTC
CASSIRPDFSYEQYF
>TRBV4-1|.|TRBJ1-5|.
TGCGCCAGCAGCCAACAACCGGGACGGCCTGGGGAGCCCCAGCATTTT
CASSQQPGRPGEPQHF
>TRBV5-1|many|TRBJ1-4|.
TGCGCCAGCAGCTTATCCCCCCCAGAAACAACTAATGAAAAACTGTTTTTT
CASSLSPPETTNEKLFF
>TRBV5-4|few|TRBJ2-2|TRBD1
TGTGCCAGCGGTATCCAGGGGGCCGGCACCGGGGAGCTGTTTTTT
CASGIQGAGTGELFF
>TRBV6-2/TRBV6-3|few|TRBJ2-5|TRBD2
TGTGCCAGCAGTTCCCCCGGGACTAGCGGGAGGCAGACCCAGTACTTC
CASSSPGTSGRQTQYF
>TRBV9|many|TRBJ1-2|TRBD1
TGTGCCAGCAGCGTAGAGGACAGGGGAAGAGTAGGCTACACCTTC
CASSVEDRGRVGYTF
>TRBV18|medium-sized|TRBJ2-3|.
TGTGCCAGCTCACCAGCGGTCCCCCTCACAGATACGCAGTATTTT
CASSPAVPLTDTQYF
>TRBV5-1|many|TRBJ2-1|TRBD2
TGCGCCAGCAGCCACAGGACTAGCGGGGGACACAATGAGCAGTTCTTC
CASSHRTSGGHNEQFF
>TRBV7-2|many|TRBJ2-7|.
TGTGCCAGCAGTTTACCACCCCACTACGAGCAGTACTTC
CASSLPPHYEQYF
>TRBV5-1|.|TRBJ1-2|TRBD1
TGCGCCAGCAGCCCGGACAGGCTAACTAACTATGGCTACACCTTC
CASSPDRLTNYGYTF
>TRBV3-1|many|TRBJ1-3|.
TGTGCCAGCAGCCAGACAGGACGGGTTGGAAACACCATATATTTT
CASSQTGRVGNTIYF
>TRBV10-3|many|TRBJ2-7|TRBD2
TGTGCCATCAGTGAGGACGCGGGAGGGCCTGGGGAGCAGTACTTC
CAISEDAGGPGEQYF